Listed here are 3 T cell receptor beta chains from one sample, sequenced in a study of blood T cell repertoires in COVID-19. Assay used: immunoSEQ multiplex PCR; TCRdb lists only in-frame clones, some missing. The table has over 200,000 clones, around 90% seen once. The sample was peripheral blood. These receptor sequences come from a middle-aged woman who had recovered from COVID-19.

As concerns this clone: Other DNA sequences of this sample code for an identical CDR3. V is TRBV5-1 and J is TRBJ2-3; possibly TRBD1 for D (6 bases). Trimming pared 4 bases from V and 6 bases from J, leaving 9 bases between. The CDR3 sequence is 12 residues long. Germline CDR1 is SGHRS and CDR2 is YFSETQ. CDR3 DNA sequence: TGCGCCAGCAGCCCAGGGGTTGATACGCAGTATTTT. It yields the protein CASSPGVDTQYF.

J is TRBJ1-2 and V is TRBV5-6; 9 positions agree with TRBD1. Germline V gene sequence: CDR1 SGHDT, CDR2 YYEEEE. Unmatched junction bases numbered 6, after V lost 4 bases and J lost 2 bases. The CDR3 has 15 residues. DNA for the CDR3: TGTGCCAGCAGCCATGGGACAGGGCGAAACTATGGCTACACCTTC. This gives the protein CASSHGTGRNYGYTF.

The chain links TRBV18 to TRBJ2-1, with TRBD2 as a possible D gene (6 bases). CDR3 length equals 16 residues. Trimming pared 0 bases from V and 6 bases from J, leaving 15 bases between. CDR1 is KGHSH, CDR2 LQKENI, per germline. The CDR3 reads CASSPPRDLPANEQFF. The CDR3 nucleotides are TGTGCCAGCTCACCACCGCGGGACTTGCCCGCCAATGAGCAGTTCTTC.